These 32 T cell receptor beta chains were sequenced from one sample in a study of T cells in Graves' hyperthyroidism and ophthalmopathy. TCR beta CDR3 regions were amplified from RNA. Using the HTBI primer set, a first-round RT-PCR was run on the TCR CDR3. TCRdb ran MiXCR on the multiplex PCR reads and lists one entry per CDR3 protein. The sample records around 400,000 distinct CDR3 sequences, roughly an eighth being singletons. Sequences were obtained from blood. Receptors originate from a woman under 30 with Graves' hyperthyroidism.

The chain carries TRBV27 and TRBJ2-7, with 10 bases that match TRBD1. Per germline, CDR1 MNHEY and CDR2 SMNVEV (reference sequence). The CDR3 extends over 15 amino acids. V trimming: 3 bases; J trimming: 2 bases; junction bases outside the gene matches: 4. Written as DNA, the CDR3 is TGTGCCAGCAGTTTCCGACAGGGGGCAGCCTACGAGCAGTACTTC. Translation: CASSFRQGAAYEQYF.

This clonotype was observed many times. CDR3 coding DNA: TGTGCCAGCAGCTCCAAGATGGGACAGGGGGCAAATGAGCAGTTCTTC. The encoded protein is CASSSKMGQGANEQFF. The gene calls are TRBV7-9 and TRBJ2-1; the match to TRBD1 covers 12 bases. This CDR3 is 16 amino acids long. CDR1 is SEHNR and CDR2 is FQNEAQ in the germline V gene (reference sequence). Losses at the gene ends were 4 bases for V and 7 bases for J; bases not matched to a gene: 8.

Only a few counts were recorded for this clonotype. This rearrangement joins TRBV4-2 to TRBJ2-7, with unresolved D. CDR1 and CDR2 (germline): LGHNA, YNFKEQ. V lost 0 bases to trimming and J lost 2 bases, with 11 bases between them. This CDR3 has 15 residues. The CDR3 bases are TGTGCCAGCAGCCAAGATCGGCGCAGCCCCTACGAGCAGTACTTC. It encodes CASSQDRRSPYEQYF.

This clonotype was seen a handful of times. V gene TRBV11-2 combines with J gene TRBJ2-1, with 8 bases lining up with TRBD2. Germline CDR1 SGHAT, CDR2 FQNNGV. CDR3 length: 15 amino acids. The J segment lost 2 bases and the V segment lost 4 bases, leaving 4 bases of the junction unmatched. The CDR3 spells CASSWAGGTYNEQFF. CDR3 in DNA: TGTGCCAGCAGCTGGGCGGGGGGCACCTACAATGAGCAGTTCTTC.

This clonotype was counted ten times or more. The V and J genes are TRBV14 and TRBJ2-1, with D perhaps matching TRBD1 or TRBD2 (5 bases each). The germline V gene has CDR1 SGHDN and CDR2 FVKESK. The CDR3 runs to 14 residues. Trimming took 0 bases from V and 5 from J, leaving 8 bases between them. This chain's CDR3 is CASSQEWDDNEQFF. CDR3 coding DNA: TGTGCCAGCAGCCAAGAGTGGGACGACAATGAGCAGTTCTTC.

This clonotype was counted between two and nine times. This rearrangement joins TRBV18 to TRBJ1-5; a possible D gene is TRBD1 (6 bases). Trimming left V 6 bases short and J 0 bases short, with 21 bases between. CDR3 length equals 18 residues. Germline loops: CDR1 KGHSH, CDR2 LQKENI. The CDR3 loop reads CASSPSTGGDNSNQPQHF. The CDR3 DNA follows: TGTGCCAGCTCCCCAAGCACAGGTGGGGACAATAGCAATCAGCCCCAGCATTTT. Using reference TRBV18 and TRBJ1-5 for the parts outside the CDR3, the full variable domain is NAGVMQNPRHLVRRRGQEARLRCSPMKGHSHVYWYRQLPEEGLKFMVYLQKENIIDESGMPKERFSAEFPKEGPSILRIQQVVRGDSAAYFCASSPSTGGDNSNQPQHFGDGTRLSIL.

The rearrangement joins TRBV25-1 to TRBJ2-2; D is tentatively TRBD1 or TRBD2 (5 bases each). CDR1 is MGHDK, CDR2 SYGVNS, per germline. This CDR3 spans 15 amino acids. Deletions cut 4 bases from V and 1 base from J, with 10 bases between. CDR3 residues: CASSGDGWNTGELFF. Written as DNA, the CDR3 is TGTGCCAGCAGTGGGGACGGGTGGAACACCGGGGAGCTGTTTTTT. Full variable domain (rest looked up from reference TRBV25-1 and TRBJ2-2): EADIYQTPRYLVIGTGKKITLECSQTMGHDKMYWYQQDPGMELHLIHYSYGVNSTEKGDLSSESTVSRIRTEHFPLTLESARPSHTSQYLCASSGDGWNTGELFFGEGSRLTVL.

This clonotype was recorded many times. The chain employs TRBV28 and TRBJ1-4; D might be TRBD1 (6 bases). V was clipped by 4 bases and J by 0 bases, with 18 bases between them. The CDR3 contains 18 residues. Per the germline V gene, CDR1 is MDHEN and CDR2 is SYDVKM. CDR3 residues: CASSSGDRPGPTNEKLFF. CDR3 coding DNA: TGTGCCAGCAGTTCGGGTGACAGGCCCGGTCCAACTAATGAAAAACTGTTTTTT.

This clonotype was detected ten times or more. V and J are TRBV15 and TRBJ1-1; 10 positions agree with TRBD1. The CDR3 covers 14 residues. The germline V gene encodes CDR1 LNHNV and CDR2 YYDKDF (reference sequence). J lost 11 bases, V lost 5 bases, and 11 bases had no gene match. As DNA, the CDR3 is TGTGCCACCAGCCAAGACAGGGGGCCGGATAGGGCTTTCTTT. This translates into CATSQDRGPDRAFF.

There are many counts of this clonotype. This chain uses TRBV28 with TRBJ2-1, with D perhaps matching TRBD1 or TRBD2 (5 bases each). Looked up from germline, CDR1 is MDHEN and CDR2 is SYDVKM. This CDR3 spans 15 amino acids. The V end was cut by 8 bases, the J end by 2 bases, with 16 bases between. The CDR3 loop is CASCPGQGPYNEQFF. Written as DNA, the CDR3 is TGTGCCAGCTGTCCGGGGCAGGGACCCTACAATGAGCAGTTCTTC.

This clonotype was recorded at least ten times. This rearrangement joins TRBV24-1 to TRBJ2-3; either TRBD1 or TRBD2 may fit D (6 bases each). CDR3 length equals 22 residues. Trimming shortened V by 3 bases and J by 2 bases, and 32 bases separated the two germline ends. Germline CDR1 and CDR2: KGHDR and SFDVKD. The CDR3 region is CATSDQRGHQLLGLPDTDTQYF. The CDR3 DNA follows: TGTGCCACCAGTGATCAACGGGGACACCAGCTACTCGGACTACCCGACACAGATACGCAGTATTTT.

This clonotype was seen ten or more times. The rearrangement joins TRBV10-3 to TRBJ2-1; 9 nucleotides align to TRBD1. CDR1 is ENHRY, CDR2 SYGVKD, per germline. With V trimmed by 11 bases and J by 3 bases, 8 bases remained unmatched. This CDR3 contains 14 residues. The CDR3 sequence is CAVGPGQGYNEQFF. As DNA, the CDR3 is TGTGCCGTGGGTCCGGGACAGGGCTACAATGAGCAGTTCTTC.

Remarks on this clonotype: One junction end does not reproduce the germline sequence, and a read error may be involved. V gene TRBV5-1 combines with J gene TRBJ1-1; weak D call: TRBD1 (5 bases). This CDR3 comprises 14 residues. Germline V lookup: CDR1 SGHRS, CDR2 YFSETQ. The CDR3 protein is CASSRGGLDTEALF. CDR3 nucleotides: TGCGCCAGCAGCCGGGGGGGGTTGGACACTGAAGCTCTCTTT.

In this sample, this clonotype turned up many times. The chain links TRBV20-1 to TRBJ1-2; tentative D call: TRBD1 (6 bases). V lost 0 bases to trimming and J lost 2 bases, with 19 bases between them. CDR1 is DFQATT, CDR2 SNEGSKA, per germline (reference sequence). The CDR3 extends over 17 amino acids. In DNA form, the CDR3 reads TGCAGTGCTAGAGATCTAGTAAGAAAGGGGGAGAACTATGGCTACACCTTC. Amino acid sequence: CSARDLVRKGENYGYTF.

This clonotype appeared a single time. The chain joins TRBV7-3 to TRBJ1-2; D ambiguous. From germline, CDR1 is SGHTA and CDR2 FQGTGA. CDR3 length equals 15 residues. The V and J ends lost 3 bases and 0 bases respectively, with 11 bases between them. For the CDR3, the DNA is TGTGCCAGCAGCTTTTCCAGCACCCCTAACTATGGCTACACCTTC. It specifies CASSFSSTPNYGYTF.

This clonotype was seen ten or more times. CDR3 amino acids: CASSPQRETYQETQYF. For the CDR3, the DNA is TGTGCCAGCAGCCCTCAGCGGGAGACCTACCAAGAGACCCAGTACTTC. The chain combines TRBV28 with TRBJ2-5; 8 bases agree with TRBD2. Per germline, CDR1 MDHEN and CDR2 SYDVKM. V was pared by 6 bases and J by 0 bases, with 9 bases of the junction left unmatched. The CDR3 totals 16 residues.

The table lists this clonotype with many counts. The chain recombines TRBV6-1 with TRBJ2-3, with D uncertain. Germline values: CDR1 MNHNS, CDR2 SASEGT. CDR3 length equals 14 residues. Trimming left V 3 bases short and J 5 bases short, with 12 bases between. CDR3 in amino acids: CASSDLLRGDTQYF. In DNA form, the CDR3 reads TGTGCCAGCAGTGACCTCCTCCGCGGAGATACGCAGTATTTT.

This clonotype was seen many times. The chain carries TRBV28 and TRBJ1-2; D unclear. The germline gives CDR1 MDHEN, CDR2 SYDVKM. This CDR3 spans 12 amino acids. Trimming took off 6 bases at V and 8 bases at J, with 13 bases between the two ends. CDR3 residues: CASRGGYSGYTF. CDR3 DNA sequence: TGTGCCAGCAGGGGAGGGTACTCAGGCTACACCTTC.

This clonotype was counted ten times or more. The rearrangement links TRBV12-3 or TRBV12-4 to TRBJ2-2; unclear D gene. The germline V and J ends were trimmed by 5 bases and 4 bases, with 5 bases remaining between them. This CDR3 contains 12 residues. The CDR3 DNA is TGTGCCAGCAGTCCGACCACCGGGGAGCTGTTTTTT. It encodes CASSPTTGELFF.

The rearrangement joins TRBV19 to TRBJ2-7, with 7 nucleotides matching TRBD2. Germline V gene sequence: CDR1 LNHDA, CDR2 SQIVND (reference sequence). The CDR3 has 14 amino acids. The ends lost 3 bases at V and 2 bases at J; junction bases unmatched: 4. This chain's CDR3 is CASSIFAGAYEQYF. DNA of the CDR3: TGTGCCAGTAGTATCTTTGCGGGGGCCTACGAGCAGTACTTC.

This clonotype was seen ten or more times. This rearrangement joins TRBV2 to TRBJ1-1; 7 bases agree with TRBD1. Germline loops: CDR1 SNHLY, CDR2 FYNNEI. The ends lost 5 bases at V and 4 bases at J; junction bases unmatched: 4. The length of the CDR3 is 13 residues. The CDR3 DNA sequence: TGTGCCAGCAGTTCAGGGGGAAGCACTGAAGCTTTCTTT. Its protein is CASSSGGSTEAFF. The full variable domain, completed using reference TRBV2 and TRBJ1-1, is EPEVTQTPSHQVTQMGQEVILRCVPISNHLYFYWYRQILGQKVEFLVSFYNNEISEKSEIFDDQFSVERPDGSNFTLKIRSTKLEDSAMYFCASSSGGSTEAFFGQGTRLTVV.

In its sample, this clonotype was seen many times. This chain connects TRBV2 to TRBJ1-3; D not resolved. Trimming left V 7 bases short and J 8 bases short, with 9 bases between. CDR1 is SNHLY and CDR2 is FYNNEI in the germline V gene. The length of the CDR3 is 11 residues. The CDR3 loop is CASKLPDTIYF. CDR3 bases: TGTGCCAGCAAGCTCCCGGACACCATATATTTT.

This clonotype has at least ten counts. This chain uses TRBV28 with TRBJ1-5, with D tentatively TRBD1 (6 bases). CDR3 size: 14 residues. V was trimmed by 1 base and J by 6 bases, leaving 10 bases between them. In germline, CDR1 is MDHEN, CDR2 SYDVKM. This chain's CDR3 is CASSLSGDTQPQHF. The CDR3, as DNA: TGTGCCAGCAGTTTATCGGGGGACACTCAGCCCCAGCATTTT.

Regarding this clonotype: A much larger clonotype is one base distant, so this may be a read error. The V gene is TRBV7-9, the J gene TRBJ2-3; D remains unclear. The germline V gene encodes CDR1 SEHNR and CDR2 FQNEAQ (reference sequence). The CDR3 contains 12 residues. Trimming removed 3 bases from V and 7 bases from J, with 8 bases in between. This CDR3 reads CASSFGQYTQYF. The CDR3 nucleotides read TGTGCCAGCAGCTTCGGCCAGTATACGCAGTATTTT.

This clonotype occurred a few times. The chain carries TRBV6-2 or TRBV6-3 and TRBJ2-7, with a weak D call TRBD1 (6 bases). The germline gives CDR1 MNHEY, CDR2 SVGEGT. V shed 4 bases and J shed 2 bases, with 9 bases lying between them. CDR3 length: 13 amino acids. The CDR3 region has the DNA TGTGCCAGCAGTTTCCCAGGGGCCTACGAGCAGTACTTC. This codes for CASSFPGAYEQYF.

This clonotype was found many times. The chain combines TRBV5-6 with TRBJ1-2; 8 bases are a match to TRBD1. With V trimmed by 3 bases and J by 2 bases, 6 bases remained unmatched. The CDR3 consists of 15 residues. The germline gives CDR1 SGHDT, CDR2 YYEEEE. The CDR3 bases are TGTGCCAGCAGCTCGCCGGGACAGGCCAACTATGGCTACACCTTC. Its translation is CASSSPGQANYGYTF.

This clonotype has ten or more counts. The chain combines TRBV6-1 with TRBJ2-7, with D perhaps TRBD1 (6 bases). The V gene lost 8 bases and the J gene lost 4 bases, with 15 bases spanning the gap. Germline V gene lookup returns CDR1 MNHNS and CDR2 SASEGT. The CDR3 length is 13 residues. The CDR3 is CASSGQPSYEQYF. The CDR3 DNA reads TGTGCCAGCTCCGGACAGCCAAGTTACGAGCAGTACTTC.

This clonotype was counted between two and nine times. One end of the junction is discordant with germline, which a read error may explain. This chain connects TRBV3-1 to TRBJ2-2; possibly TRBD2 for D (5 bases). CDR1 and CDR2 from the germline V gene are LGHDT and YNNKEL (reference sequence). CDR3 size: 15 residues. The CDR3 nucleotides read TGTGCCAGCAGCCCAGGTGACTGGGCGACCGGGGAGCCGTTTTTT. Translation: CASSPGDWATGEPFF.

A remark on this clonotype: Sequence at one end of the junction differs from germline and may be a read error. The V gene is TRBV14, the J gene TRBJ2-7; maybe TRBD2 (5 bases). This CDR3 region has 15 residues. Germline lookup yields CDR1 SGHDN and CDR2 FVKESK. In DNA, the CDR3 is TGTGCCAGCAGCCCCCGCCGGGATCCCTCCAACGAGCAGTACTTC. Translation: CASSPRRDPSNEQYF.

The rearrangement links TRBV12-3 or TRBV12-4 to TRBJ2-2, with TRBD2 matching over 9 bases. V shed 2 bases and J 0 bases; nucleotides not matched to a gene: 1. CDR3 length: 16 residues. The DNA of the CDR3 is TGTGCCAGCAGTTTACCTAGCGGGACGAACACCGGGGAGCTGTTTTTT. It is translated as CASSLPSGTNTGELFF.

V is TRBV4-3 and J is TRBJ2-3, with 8 bases matching TRBD1. V was pared by 1 base and J by 4 bases, with 4 bases of the junction left unmatched. Germline loops: CDR1 LGHNA, CDR2 YSLEER. The CDR3 is made up of 15 amino acids. CDR3: CASSQGTGLSDTQYF. The CDR3 DNA is TGCGCCAGCAGCCAAGGGACAGGGCTCTCAGATACGCAGTATTTT.

This clonotype was seen a handful of times. The V gene is TRBV4-1, the J gene TRBJ2-6; tentatively, D is TRBD2 (6 bases). The V gene's germline CDR1 is MGHRA and CDR2 YSYEKL. The CDR3 extends over 18 amino acids. V was cut by 4 bases and J by 7 bases, with 23 bases left in between. Written as DNA, the CDR3 is TGCGCCAGCAGCCTTCCGGGAGTTCTTCCCTTACGAGCCAACGTCCTGACTTTC. This gives the protein CASSLPGVLPLRANVLTF.